Each of the 29 T cell receptor beta chains below was sequenced from the same sample in a study of blood T cell repertoires in COVID-19. Measured with immunoSEQ multiplex PCR; TCRdb has only the in-frame clones, and not every one. The sample comprises 160,000 or so clones, around 80% of which are singletons, and approximately 11% rests with the top ten. The specimen sequenced was peripheral blood. The receptors come from a man in his 60s with active or convalescent COVID-19.

Ten or more counts support this clone. This chain connects TRBV6-2 or TRBV6-3 to TRBJ2-1; weak D call: TRBD2 (6 bases). V dropped 0 bases and J dropped 6 bases, with 15 bases sitting between them. The germline CDR1 and CDR2 sequences are MNHEY and SVGEGT. This CDR3 is built from 16 residues. CDR3 amino acids: CASSYSRRLGPNEQFF. The DNA for the CDR3 is TGTGCCAGCAGTTACTCGAGGCGACTAGGTCCCAATGAGCAGTTCTTC.

The rearrangement links TRBV10-3 to TRBJ2-5; D is possibly TRBD2 (6 bases). From germline, CDR1 is ENHRY and CDR2 SYGVKD. The CDR3 sequence is 14 residues long. The V and J ends lost 0 bases and 5 bases respectively, with 10 bases between them. This chain's CDR3 is CAISESETRETQYF. CDR3 in DNA: TGTGCCATCAGTGAGTCTGAGACTAGGGAGACCCAGTACTTC.

The gene calls are TRBV5-1 and TRBJ1-3, with no clear D. Per germline, CDR1 SGHRS and CDR2 YFSETQ. The V gene lost 0 bases and the J gene lost 2 bases, with 15 bases spanning the gap. CDR3 length: 17 amino acids. In nucleotides, the CDR3 is TGCGCCAGCAGCTTGGGGGCTCTCGGAAGTCCTGGAAACACCATATATTTT. Protein sequence: CASSLGALGSPGNTIYF.

The chain links TRBV25-1 to TRBJ2-7; 9 positions match TRBD2. The CDR3 has 13 residues. Germline loops: CDR1 MGHDK, CDR2 SYGVNS. With 7 bases clipped from V and 5 bases from J, the junction kept 6 bases outside the gene matches. The CDR3 DNA is TGTGCCAGCACGAGCGGGGGGCGAAACGAGCAGTACTTC. It translates to CASTSGGRNEQYF.

This clone has a handful of counts. The chain uses TRBV2 and TRBJ1-2; D is possibly TRBD1 (5 bases). The CDR3 loop spans 14 amino acids. From germline, CDR1 is SNHLY and CDR2 FYNNEI. V was trimmed by 4 bases and J by 1 base, leaving 10 bases between them. The DNA for the CDR3 is TGTGCCAGCAGTGGTAGGGGAATTAACTATGGCTACACCTTC. Protein product: CASSGRGINYGYTF.

V usage is TRBV6-5 and J usage is TRBJ2-2; 15 nucleotides line up with TRBD2. The CDR3 has 15 residues. Germline V gene data show CDR1 as MNHEY and CDR2 as SVGAGI. J lost 7 bases, V lost 6 bases, and 3 bases had no gene match. Here the CDR3 DNA reads TGTGCCAGCAGGTGGACTAGCGGGGGGGTCGGGGAGCTGTTTTTT. It codes for CASRWTSGGVGELFF.

The chain employs TRBV2 and TRBJ2-1; 9 bases map to TRBD2. The germline CDR1 and CDR2 sequences are SNHLY and FYNNEI. CDR3 length: 14 residues. V lost 2 bases and J lost 4; bases outside the gene matches: 0. In nucleotides, the CDR3 is TGTGCCAGCAGTGAAAGCGGGGGGTACAATGAGCAGTTCTTC. It specifies CASSESGGYNEQFF.

J is TRBJ2-5 and V is TRBV14; possible D gene TRBD1, 5 bases. Trimming shortened V by 4 bases and J by 1 base, and 7 bases separated the two germline ends. CDR1 and CDR2 from the germline V gene are SGHDN and FVKESK. This CDR3 is built from 13 residues. CDR3 region: CASSRGPQETQYF. Here the CDR3 DNA reads TGTGCCAGCAGCCGGGGCCCCCAAGAGACCCAGTACTTC.

This clone appeared a few times. V and J are TRBV9 and TRBJ2-2; 10 bases fit TRBD1. Germline V gene lookup returns CDR1 SGDLS and CDR2 YYNGEE. With V trimmed by 3 bases and J by 0 bases, 2 bases remained unmatched. The CDR3 is made up of 16 amino acids. The CDR3 nucleotides are TGTGCCAGCAGCGCCGGACAGGGGGCGAACACCGGGGAGCTGTTTTTT. Translating it yields CASSAGQGANTGELFF.

The table lists this clone with a count of one. The V and J genes are TRBV6-1 and TRBJ1-1, with a possible D match to TRBD1 (6 bases). Germline-derived CDR1 and CDR2 are MNHNS and SASEGT. This CDR3 has 11 residues. The V end was cut by 2 bases, the J end by 8 bases, with 6 bases between. The CDR3 DNA follows: TGTGCCAGCAGTGAAACAGGGGAAGCTTTCTTT. Its translation is CASSETGEAFF.

The chain is built from TRBV19 and TRBJ1-4; perhaps TRBD1 as D (6 bases). Trimming took 8 bases from V and 8 from J, leaving 15 bases between them. The CDR3 is made up of 13 amino acids. Per germline, CDR1 LNHDA and CDR2 SQIVND (reference sequence). CDR3 nucleotides: TGTGCCAGTGGGGGGGCACCGACGGAAAAACTGTTTTTT. Amino acids: CASGGAPTEKLFF.

The rearrangement uses TRBV6-1 and TRBJ2-5; 9 bases map to TRBD2. CDR1 and CDR2 from the germline V gene are MNHNS and SASEGT. The CDR3 runs to 15 residues. With V trimmed by 3 bases and J by 4 bases, 6 bases remained unmatched. CDR3 sequence: CASSDTAGGRETQYF. The CDR3 bases are TGTGCCAGCAGTGATACGGCGGGGGGGCGAGAGACCCAGTACTTC.

This chain joins TRBV11-2 and TRBJ2-5, with 10 bases that match TRBD2. There are 16 residues in the CDR3. Germline CDR1 and CDR2: SGHAT and FQNNGV. Losses at the gene ends were 1 base for V and 5 bases for J; bases not matched to a gene: 7. The CDR3 DNA sequence: TGTGCCAGCAGCTTAGCACGTCTAGCGGGAGCGGAGACCCAGTACTTC. It yields the protein CASSLARLAGAETQYF.

This CDR3 is CASSIDLGLAYTDTQYF. CDR3 in DNA: TGTGCCAGTAGTATAGACCTGGGACTAGCGTACACAGATACGCAGTATTTT. V gene TRBV19 combines with J gene TRBJ2-3, with TRBD2 identical over 10 bases. V gave up 0 bases and J gave up 2 bases; unmatched junction bases: 5. CDR1 and CDR2 from the germline V gene are LNHDA and SQIVND (reference sequence). CDR3 length: 17 residues.

The CDR3 nucleotides are TGTGCCAGCTCCCCAACTACAGGGAACAATGAAAAACTGTTTTTT. Its translation: CASSPTTGNNEKLFF. The chain uses TRBV18 and TRBJ1-4; tentatively, D is TRBD1 (6 bases). The V end was cut by 6 bases, the J end by 5 bases, with 16 bases between. The CDR3 runs to 15 residues. Germline CDR1 KGHSH, CDR2 LQKENI.

This clone occurred once. This chain uses TRBV5-4 with TRBJ2-5; perhaps TRBD1 as D (5 bases). Germline V gene lookup returns CDR1 SGHNT and CDR2 YYREEE (reference sequence). The V end was cut by 3 bases, the J end by 2 bases, with 11 bases between. The CDR3 extends over 14 amino acids. CDR3: CASSWMTDQETQYF. The CDR3 DNA follows: TGTGCCAGCAGCTGGATGACAGATCAAGAGACCCAGTACTTC.

This clone has just one count. DNA for the CDR3: TGTGCCAGCAGTCCCGACAGCCCGGGCACCGGGGAGCTGTTTTTT. It yields the protein CASSPDSPGTGELFF. This chain links TRBV5-4 with TRBJ2-2; the D gene is possibly TRBD1 (5 bases). Germline CDR1 SGHNT, CDR2 YYREEE (reference sequence). Trimming stripped 5 bases from V and 4 bases from J, with 15 bases between. The CDR3 extends over 15 amino acids.

The chain has TRBV5-5 and TRBJ1-4, with D possibly TRBD1 on 5 matching bases. The V gene lost 2 bases and the J gene lost 5 bases, with 13 bases spanning the gap. Germline-derived CDR1 and CDR2 are SGHKS and YYEKEE (reference sequence). The CDR3 consists of 15 residues. This CDR3 reads CASSFGGISNEKLFF. Written as DNA, the CDR3 is TGTGCCAGCAGCTTTGGGGGGATCTCAAATGAAAAACTGTTTTTT.

The genes are TRBV6-5 and TRBJ1-1; 8 nucleotides line up with TRBD1. Looked up from germline, CDR1 is MNHEY and CDR2 is SVGAGI. The CDR3 loop spans 15 amino acids. V gave up 5 bases and J gave up 1 base; unmatched junction bases: 6. The chain's CDR3 is CASSTQGVANTEAFF. The CDR3 DNA sequence: TGTGCCAGCAGTACACAGGGGGTTGCGAACACTGAAGCTTTCTTT.

This clone was recorded only once. The V call is TRBV6-5, the J call TRBJ2-5, with D possibly being TRBD2 (7 bases). Germline lookup yields CDR1 MNHEY and CDR2 SVGAGI. The CDR3 covers 14 residues. Trimming left V 5 bases short and J 2 bases short, with 12 bases between. The CDR3 protein is CASSTGGGQETQYF. The DNA of the CDR3 is TGTGCCAGCAGTACGGGGGGCGGGCAAGAGACCCAGTACTTC.

CDR3: CASSHSSMNTEAFF. The CDR3 DNA reads TGTGCCAGCAGTCACAGTTCCATGAACACTGAAGCTTTCTTT. The chain has TRBV2 and TRBJ1-1; the D is unclear. Between the trimmed V and J ends, which lost 5 bases and 0 bases, there was a span of 10 bases. Germline CDR1 reads SNHLY; CDR2 reads FYNNEI. CDR3 length: 14 amino acids.

The CDR3 nucleotides are TGCAGTGCTAGTCCCCCCTTCGGGAGTACTCTCTATAGCAATCAGCCCCAGCATTTT. Protein sequence: CSASPPFGSTLYSNQPQHF. This chain links TRBV20-1 with TRBJ1-5, with D hard to call. This CDR3 spans 19 amino acids. V lost 3 bases and J 0 bases, leaving 24 bases between the germline ends. Germline V lookup: CDR1 DFQATT, CDR2 SNEGSKA (reference sequence).

The chain is built from TRBV15 and TRBJ2-7, with 8 bases identical to TRBD2. This CDR3 is 15 amino acids long. The germline V gene has CDR1 LNHNV and CDR2 YYDKDF (reference sequence). Trimming removed 1 base from V and 5 bases from J; junction bases left unmatched: 7. CDR3: CATSRAGGALNEQYF. The CDR3, as DNA: TGTGCCACCAGCAGAGCCGGGGGGGCGCTGAACGAGCAGTACTTC.

The V call is TRBV9, the J call TRBJ1-6; D not certain. The length of the CDR3 is 15 residues. Trimming removed 4 bases from V and 1 base from J, with 9 bases in between. Germline CDR1 reads SGDLS; CDR2 reads YYNGEE. CDR3 bases: TGTGCCAGCAGCCCCGCCGGGTCCTATAATTCACCCCTCCACTTT. Translating it yields CASSPAGSYNSPLHF.

This chain links TRBV6-1 with TRBJ1-4; D is unresolved. V was trimmed by 3 bases and J by 1 base, leaving 12 bases between them. Per the germline V gene, CDR1 is MNHNS and CDR2 is SASEGT. CDR3 length: 16 residues. CDR3 sequence reads: CASSDSWERTNEKLFF. In nucleotides, the CDR3 is TGTGCCAGCAGTGATTCGTGGGAGAGAACTAATGAAAAACTGTTTTTT.

The rearrangement uses TRBV7-9 and TRBJ2-1, with a tentative D call TRBD2 (6 bases). This CDR3 comprises 15 residues. V lost 5 bases and J lost 1, with 12 bases in between. Germline-derived CDR1 and CDR2 are SEHNR and FQNEAQ (reference sequence). The CDR3 sequence is CASSKPRGSYNEQFF. In DNA form, the CDR3 reads TGTGCCAGCAGCAAACCCCGGGGGTCCTACAATGAGCAGTTCTTC.

The CDR3: CASTGQKEQYF. CDR3 coding DNA: TGTGCCAGCACAGGCCAAAAAGAGCAGTACTTC. The chain couples TRBV2 to TRBJ2-7; no definite D call. Germline assignment: CDR1 SNHLY and CDR2 FYNNEI. Between the trimmed V and J ends, which lost 7 bases and 7 bases, there was a span of 11 bases. The CDR3 loop spans 11 amino acids. Full variable domain (missing parts from reference TRBV2 and TRBJ2-7): EPEVTQTPSHQVTQMGQEVILRCVPISNHLYFYWYRQILGQKVEFLVSFYNNEISEKSEIFDDQFSVERPDGSNFTLKIRSTKLEDSAMYFCASTGQKEQYFGPGTRLTVT.

For the CDR3, the DNA is TGTGCCAGTAGTATCAACAGCCCGGACTATGGCTACACCTTC. Protein product: CASSINSPDYGYTF. V and J are TRBV19 and TRBJ1-2; D unclear. Trimming pared 3 bases from V and 3 bases from J, leaving 11 bases between. Per the germline V gene, CDR1 is LNHDA and CDR2 is SQIVND (reference sequence). This CDR3 region has 14 residues.

The chain links TRBV5-1 to TRBJ2-7; 7 nucleotides agree with TRBD2. Germline CDR1 reads SGHRS; CDR2 reads YFSETQ. The CDR3 contains 14 residues. Unmatched junction bases numbered 10, after V lost 7 bases and J lost 3 bases. The DNA of the CDR3 is TGCGCCAGCCCGCCCCGGTGGGAGGGCTACGAGCAGTACTTC. The encoded protein is CASPPRWEGYEQYF.